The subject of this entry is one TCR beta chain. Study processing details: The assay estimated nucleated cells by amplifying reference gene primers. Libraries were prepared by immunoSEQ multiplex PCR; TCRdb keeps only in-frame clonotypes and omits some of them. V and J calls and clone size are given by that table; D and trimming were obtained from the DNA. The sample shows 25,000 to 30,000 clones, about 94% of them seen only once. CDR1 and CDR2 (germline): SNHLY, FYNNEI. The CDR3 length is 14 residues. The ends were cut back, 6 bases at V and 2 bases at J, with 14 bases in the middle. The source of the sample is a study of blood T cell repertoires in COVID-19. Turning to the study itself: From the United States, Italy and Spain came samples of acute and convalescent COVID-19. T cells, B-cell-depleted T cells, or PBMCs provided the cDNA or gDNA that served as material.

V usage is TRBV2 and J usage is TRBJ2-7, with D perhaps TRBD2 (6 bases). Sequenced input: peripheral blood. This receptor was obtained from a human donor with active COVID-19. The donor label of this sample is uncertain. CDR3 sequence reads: CASRMTRNPYEQYF. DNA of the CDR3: TGTGCCAGCAGGATGACTAGGAACCCCTACGAGCAGTACTTC.